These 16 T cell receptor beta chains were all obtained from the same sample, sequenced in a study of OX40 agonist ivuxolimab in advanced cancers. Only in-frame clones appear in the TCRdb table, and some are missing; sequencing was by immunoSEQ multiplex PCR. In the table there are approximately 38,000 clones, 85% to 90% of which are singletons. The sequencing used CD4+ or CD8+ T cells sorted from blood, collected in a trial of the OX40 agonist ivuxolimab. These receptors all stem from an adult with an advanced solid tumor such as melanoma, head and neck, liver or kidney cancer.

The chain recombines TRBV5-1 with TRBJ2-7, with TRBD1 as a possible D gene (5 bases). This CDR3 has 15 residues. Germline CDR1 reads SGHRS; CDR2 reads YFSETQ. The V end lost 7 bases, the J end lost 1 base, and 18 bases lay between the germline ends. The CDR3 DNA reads TGCGCCAGCTCTGGGGCGGCTCCGCTTTCCTACGAGCAGTACTTC. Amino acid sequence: CASSGAAPLSYEQYF.

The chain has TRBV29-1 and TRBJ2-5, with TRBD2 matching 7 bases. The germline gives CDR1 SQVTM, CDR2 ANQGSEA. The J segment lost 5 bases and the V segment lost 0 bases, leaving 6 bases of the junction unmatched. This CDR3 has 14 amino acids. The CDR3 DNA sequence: TGCAGCGTTGAAGAAGCGGGGATTAGTGAGACCCAGTACTTC. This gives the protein CSVEEAGISETQYF.

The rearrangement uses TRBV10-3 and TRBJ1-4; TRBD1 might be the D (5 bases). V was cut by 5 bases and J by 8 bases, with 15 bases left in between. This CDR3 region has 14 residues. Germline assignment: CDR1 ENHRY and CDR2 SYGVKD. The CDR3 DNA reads TGTGCCATCAGTCCCGACAGCCTGAGGGAAAAACTGTTTTTT. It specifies CAISPDSLREKLFF.

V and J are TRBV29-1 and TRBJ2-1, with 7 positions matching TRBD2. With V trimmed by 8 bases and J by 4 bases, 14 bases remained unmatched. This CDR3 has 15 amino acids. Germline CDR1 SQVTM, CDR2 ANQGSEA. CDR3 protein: CSFLGRSGGYNEQFF. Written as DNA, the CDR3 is TGCAGCTTTTTGGGTCGGTCGGGAGGTTACAATGAGCAGTTCTTC.

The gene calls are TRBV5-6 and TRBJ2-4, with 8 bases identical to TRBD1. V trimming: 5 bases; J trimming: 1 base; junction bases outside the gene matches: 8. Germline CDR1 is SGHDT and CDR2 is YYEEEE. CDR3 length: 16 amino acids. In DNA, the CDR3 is TGTGCCAGCAGTTTCACCTCAGGGGGCGCCAAAAACATTCAGTACTTC. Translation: CASSFTSGGAKNIQYF. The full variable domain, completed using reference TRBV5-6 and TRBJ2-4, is DAGVTQSPTHLIKTRGQQVTLRCSPKSGHDTVSWYQQALGQGPQFIFQYYEEEERQRGNFPDRFSGHQFPNYSSELNVNALLLGDSALYLCASSFTSGGAKNIQYFGAGTRLSVL.

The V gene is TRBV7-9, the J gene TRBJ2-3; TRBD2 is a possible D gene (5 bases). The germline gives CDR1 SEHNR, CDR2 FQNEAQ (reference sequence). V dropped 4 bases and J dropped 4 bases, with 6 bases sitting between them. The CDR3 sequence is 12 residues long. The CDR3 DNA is TGTGCCAGCAGCTCCGGGGCAGATACGCAGTATTTT. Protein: CASSSGADTQYF.

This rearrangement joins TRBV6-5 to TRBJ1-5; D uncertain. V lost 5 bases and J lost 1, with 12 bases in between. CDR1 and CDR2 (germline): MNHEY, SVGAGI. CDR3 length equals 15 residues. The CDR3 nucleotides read TGTGCCAGCAGTCGGGTCAGAGAGAGCAATCAGCCCCAGCATTTT. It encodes CASSRVRESNQPQHF.

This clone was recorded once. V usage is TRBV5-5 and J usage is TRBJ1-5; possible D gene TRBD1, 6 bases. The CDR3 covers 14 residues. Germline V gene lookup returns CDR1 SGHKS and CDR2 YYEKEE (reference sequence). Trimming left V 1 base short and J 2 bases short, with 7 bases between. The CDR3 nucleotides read TGTGCCAGCAGCTTGAGGACAGGCAATCAGCCCCAGCATTTT. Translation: CASSLRTGNQPQHF.

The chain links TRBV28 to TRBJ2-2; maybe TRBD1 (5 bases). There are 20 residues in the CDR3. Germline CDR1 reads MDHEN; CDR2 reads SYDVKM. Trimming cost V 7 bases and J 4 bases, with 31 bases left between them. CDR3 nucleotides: TGTGCCAGCACCCCCGACACAAGGGGTGTTGGTCAAGGGCTCACCGGGGAGCTGTTTTTT. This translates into CASTPDTRGVGQGLTGELFF.

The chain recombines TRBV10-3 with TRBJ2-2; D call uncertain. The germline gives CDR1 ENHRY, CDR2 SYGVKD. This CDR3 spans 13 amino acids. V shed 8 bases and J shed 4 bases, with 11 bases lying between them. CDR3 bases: TGTGCCATCCCTTCGGGCCCCACCGGGGAGCTGTTTTTT. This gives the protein CAIPSGPTGELFF.

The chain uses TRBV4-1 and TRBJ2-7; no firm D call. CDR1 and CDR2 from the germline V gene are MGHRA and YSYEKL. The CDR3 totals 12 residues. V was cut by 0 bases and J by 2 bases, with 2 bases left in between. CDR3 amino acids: CASSQEPYEQYF. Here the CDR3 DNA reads TGCGCCAGCAGCCAAGAACCCTACGAGCAGTACTTC.

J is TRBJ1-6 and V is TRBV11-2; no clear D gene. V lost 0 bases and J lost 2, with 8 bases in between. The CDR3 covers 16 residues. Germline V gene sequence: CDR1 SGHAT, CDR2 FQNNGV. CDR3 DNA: TGTGCCAGCAGCTTAGATAGGGCGGCCTATAATTCACCCCTCCACTTT. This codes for CASSLDRAAYNSPLHF. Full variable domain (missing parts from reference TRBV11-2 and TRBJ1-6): EAGVAQSPRYKIIEKRQSVAFWCNPISGHATLYWYQQILGQGPKLLIQFQNNGVVDDSQLPKDRFSAERLKGVDSTLKIQPAKLEDSAVYLCASSLDRAAYNSPLHFGNGTRLTVT.

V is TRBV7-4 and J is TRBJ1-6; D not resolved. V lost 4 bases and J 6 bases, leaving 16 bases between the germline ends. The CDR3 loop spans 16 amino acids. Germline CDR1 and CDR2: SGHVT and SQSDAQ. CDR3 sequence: CASSSRVWKGNSPLHF. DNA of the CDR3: TGTGCCAGCAGCTCGCGGGTATGGAAAGGTAATTCACCCCTCCACTTT. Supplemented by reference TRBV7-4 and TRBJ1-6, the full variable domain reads GAGVSQSPRYKVAKRGRDVALRCDSISGHVTLYWYRQTLGQGSEVLTYSQSDAQRDKSGRPSGRFSAERPERSVSTLKIQRTEQGDSAVYLCASSSRVWKGNSPLHFGNGTRLTVT.

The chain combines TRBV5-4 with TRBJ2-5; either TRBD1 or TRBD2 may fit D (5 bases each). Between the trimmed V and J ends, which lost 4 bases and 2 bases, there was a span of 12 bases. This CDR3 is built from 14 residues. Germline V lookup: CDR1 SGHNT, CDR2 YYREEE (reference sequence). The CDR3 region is CASSTGTSQETQYF. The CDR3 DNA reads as TGTGCCAGCAGCACCGGGACCTCACAAGAGACCCAGTACTTC.

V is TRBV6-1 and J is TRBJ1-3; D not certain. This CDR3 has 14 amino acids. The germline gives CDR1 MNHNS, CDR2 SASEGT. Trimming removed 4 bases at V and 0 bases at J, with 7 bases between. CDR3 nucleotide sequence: TGTGCCAGCAGTGTAGGTGACTCTGGAAACACCATATATTTT. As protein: CASSVGDSGNTIYF.

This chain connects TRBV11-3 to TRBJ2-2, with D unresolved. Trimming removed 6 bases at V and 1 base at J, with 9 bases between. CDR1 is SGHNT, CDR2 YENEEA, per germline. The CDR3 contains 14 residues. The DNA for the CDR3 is TGTGCCAGCAGGTGGTGGGGGAACACCGGGGAGCTGTTTTTT. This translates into CASRWWGNTGELFF.